One and the same sample provided the 20 T cell receptor beta chains below, sequenced in a study of beta chain features in type 1 diabetes (dated by TCRdb to the late 2010s). The study at large found these results: In all four CD4+ subsets, TCRB CDR3 length was moderately but significantly shorter in type 1 diabetes patients.

The method behind the library was the immunoSEQ multiplex PCR assay. The entire isolated RNA was reverse transcribed using the High Capacity cDNA Reverse Transcription Kit, and thus expressed TCRB transcripts were sequenced. TCRdb's version of the immuneACCESS table is confined to in-frame rearrangements and falls short of the full clone set. An unresolved V gene accounts for under half of the shortfall where checked; the remainder is of unknown origin. For this sample there are hundreds of thousands of clones; about 14% appear just once. Of the sample, 0.035% to 0.045% falls within the top ten clones. No antigen has been identified for these receptors. The specimen sequenced was naive CD4+ T cells from blood. In the paper's terms, the cell subset or site label means: true naive CD4+ T cells. Receptors were obtained from a man aged 18 to 29 with type 1 diabetes.

The chain combines TRBV29-1 with TRBJ2-3; D might be TRBD1 (6 bases). Per germline, CDR1 SQVTM and CDR2 ANQGSEA. Trimming removed 3 bases from V and 1 base from J, with 8 bases in between. The CDR3 spans 13 residues. CDR3 region: CSVEGAGTDTQYF. The CDR3 nucleotides are TGCAGCGTTGAGGGGGCGGGCACAGATACGCAGTATTTT.

The sample holds a few counts of this clone. The V call is TRBV29-1, the J call TRBJ2-5; TRBD1 matches 9 bases. Unmatched junction bases numbered 6, after V lost 6 bases and J lost 4 bases. Germline CDR1 is SQVTM and CDR2 is ANQGSEA. The CDR3 spans 13 residues. CDR3 residues: CSVADRGGETQYF. The CDR3 region has the DNA TGCAGCGTCGCTGACAGGGGGGGAGAGACCCAGTACTTC.

This clone was seen a few times. This sequence joins TRBV4-3 and TRBJ1-3, with D maybe TRBD1 (6 bases). From germline, CDR1 is LGHNA and CDR2 YSLEER. The V and J ends lost 1 base and 6 bases respectively, with 13 bases between them. The CDR3 spans 15 residues. The CDR3 DNA sequence: TGCGCCAGCAGCCAAGCTTATCCGGGGGCAAACACCATATATTTT. Encoded protein: CASSQAYPGANTIYF.

The chain carries TRBV2 and TRBJ2-1; 8 nucleotides match TRBD2. The germline V gene has CDR1 SNHLY and CDR2 FYNNEI. This CDR3 spans 16 amino acids. With V trimmed by 5 bases and J by 0 bases, 6 bases remained unmatched. The CDR3 DNA sequence: TGTGCCAGCAGTCATAGCGGGACTAGCTCCTACAATGAGCAGTTCTTC. Its translation: CASSHSGTSSYNEQFF.

The chain carries TRBV10-3 and TRBJ2-7; D unclear. This CDR3 has 15 residues. Germline values: CDR1 ENHRY, CDR2 SYGVKD. Trimming took 10 bases from V and 0 from J, leaving 19 bases between them. CDR3 nucleotide sequence: TGTGCCACAGGTGGTATACACAGCGACTCCTACGAGCAGTACTTC. Encoded protein: CATGGIHSDSYEQYF.

The chain combines TRBV30 with TRBJ1-1, with a tentative D call TRBD1 (5 bases). The CDR3 has 12 residues. Germline V gene sequence: CDR1 GTSNPN, CDR2 SVGIG (reference sequence). The V gene lost 4 bases and the J gene lost 12 bases, with 18 bases spanning the gap. This chain's CDR3 is CAWIDSGSGTFF. The CDR3 bases are TGTGCCTGGATTGATTCAGGGTCTGGGACTTTCTTT.

CDR3 amino acids: CATSRDVRASYGYTF. CDR3 bases: TGTGCCACCAGCAGAGATGTTAGGGCAAGCTATGGCTACACCTTC. This chain connects TRBV15 to TRBJ1-2; no definite D call. V was pared by 0 bases and J by 4 bases, with 12 bases between. CDR1 is LNHNV, CDR2 YYDKDF, per germline (reference sequence). There are 15 residues in the CDR3.

The chain employs TRBV25-1 and TRBJ1-1; 9 bases are a match to TRBD1. Germline CDR1 and CDR2: MGHDK and SYGVNS. This CDR3 contains 14 residues. Trimming at V came to 8 bases and at J to 1 base, leaving 5 bases not matched to a gene. The CDR3 region is CASANRGQNTEAFF. CDR3 nucleotide sequence: TGTGCCAGCGCAAACAGGGGGCAGAACACTGAAGCTTTCTTT.

The chain recombines TRBV7-2 with TRBJ1-2; D is perhaps TRBD1 (5 bases). This CDR3 is built from 13 residues. CDR1 is SGHTA and CDR2 is FQGNSA in the germline V gene. Trimming left V 1 base short and J 6 bases short, with 9 bases between. CDR3 nucleotides: TGTGCCAGCAGCTTAGAGGGGATGAATGGCTACACCTTC. Protein: CASSLEGMNGYTF.

The chain uses TRBV7-2 and TRBJ1-2; D gene ambiguous. Germline CDR1 reads SGHTA; CDR2 reads FQGNSA. Deletions cut 5 bases from V and 7 bases from J, with 14 bases between. This CDR3 contains 13 residues. CDR3 protein: CASSRVVSGGYTF. Here the CDR3 DNA reads TGTGCCAGCAGCAGAGTAGTGTCTGGTGGCTACACCTTC. Together with reference TRBV7-2 and TRBJ1-2, the CDR3 gives the full variable domain: GAGVSQSPSNKVTEKGKDVELRCDPISGHTALYWYRQSLGQGLEFLIYFQGNSAPDKSGLPSDRFSAERTGGSVSTLTIQRTQQEDSAVYLCASSRVVSGGYTFGSGTRLTVV.

The chain joins TRBV28 to TRBJ1-2, with D perhaps TRBD1 (5 bases). V was clipped by 6 bases and J by 0 bases, with 20 bases between them. The CDR3 has 17 amino acids. Per the germline V gene, CDR1 is MDHEN and CDR2 is SYDVKM. DNA of the CDR3: TGTGCCAGCAGAACTTTGTTACGACAGAGAGCTAACTATGGCTACACCTTC. Residues: CASRTLLRQRANYGYTF.

The table lists this clone with a few counts. The chain has TRBV11-3 and TRBJ2-3, with a weak D call TRBD1 (5 bases). V was trimmed by 2 bases and J by 10 bases, leaving 13 bases between them. From germline, CDR1 is SGHNT and CDR2 YENEEA. The CDR3 contains 13 residues. The CDR3 loop reads CASSLSRQHPQYF. CDR3 DNA: TGTGCCAGCAGCTTATCTAGACAGCATCCGCAGTATTTT.

This clone was counted a few times. This chain uses TRBV5-1 with TRBJ2-4, with D tentatively TRBD1 (5 bases). Germline lookup yields CDR1 SGHRS and CDR2 YFSETQ. V gave up 5 bases and J gave up 5 bases, with 14 bases separating them. There are 14 residues in the CDR3. The CDR3 loop is CASSPDSLQNIQYF. CDR3 coding DNA: TGCGCCAGCAGTCCCGACAGCCTCCAAAACATTCAGTACTTC.

This clone appeared a few times. This CDR3 is also generated by other DNA sequences in the sample. This chain joins TRBV7-9 and TRBJ1-2; the D gene is possibly TRBD1 (5 bases). This CDR3 comprises 12 residues. Trimming left V 5 bases short and J 5 bases short, with 9 bases between. Per the germline V gene, CDR1 is SEHNR and CDR2 is FQNEAQ (reference sequence). In DNA, the CDR3 is TGTGCCAGCAGCAGAGACAGTTATGGCTACACCTTC. Encoded protein: CASSRDSYGYTF.

This clone was seen more than once but under ten times. The chain recombines TRBV7-9 with TRBJ1-2; no reliable D call. Germline V lookup: CDR1 SEHNR, CDR2 FQNEAQ (reference sequence). The CDR3 contains 15 residues. V was clipped by 5 bases and J by 2 bases, with 15 bases between them. The CDR3 coding sequence is TGTGCCAGCAGCCACCGAATGGCCTTCAACTATGGCTACACCTTC. This encodes CASSHRMAFNYGYTF. The full variable domain, its missing parts supplied by reference TRBV7-9 and TRBJ1-2, is DTGVSQNPRHKITKRGQNVTFRCDPISEHNRLYWYRQTLGQGPEFLTYFQNEAQLEKSRLLSDRFSAERPKGSFSTLEIQRTEQGDSAMYLCASSHRMAFNYGYTFGSGTRLTVV.

The chain links TRBV7-9 to TRBJ2-4; 8 bases are shared with TRBD1. CDR1 and CDR2 from the germline V gene are SEHNR and FQNEAQ (reference sequence). The length of the CDR3 is 14 residues. J was trimmed by 7 bases and V by 2 bases; bases with no gene match: 4. In nucleotides, the CDR3 is TGTGCCAGCAGCTTATGGGACAGGTCCAACATTCAGTACTTC. Its protein product is CASSLWDRSNIQYF.

The chain links TRBV18 to TRBJ2-5; no definite D call. Germline V CDR1 and CDR2: KGHSH, LQKENI. The V and J ends lost 5 bases and 4 bases respectively, with 14 bases between them. The CDR3 runs to 14 residues. As DNA, the CDR3 is TGTGCCAGCTCAGCCTACATCAACTCAGAGACCCAGTACTTC. Residues: CASSAYINSETQYF.

The chain is built from TRBV28 and TRBJ2-7; TRBD2 matches at 7 bases. The CDR3 spans 14 residues. V was pared by 3 bases and J by 6 bases, with 8 bases of the junction left unmatched. Germline loops: CDR1 MDHEN, CDR2 SYDVKM. The CDR3 nucleotides read TGTGCCAGCAGTTTCGGGGGGAACCCGCGCGAGCAGTACTTC. Translation gives CASSFGGNPREQYF.

The chain combines TRBV5-1 with TRBJ1-1, with D unclear. CDR3 size: 16 residues. Trimming cost V 2 bases and J 0 bases, with 14 bases left between them. The germline gives CDR1 SGHRS, CDR2 YFSETQ. This CDR3 is CASSLSFRILNTEAFF. The CDR3 DNA reads as TGCGCCAGCAGCTTATCGTTTCGGATCTTGAACACTGAAGCTTTCTTT.

The chain links TRBV7-9 to TRBJ2-5, with 7 bases matching TRBD1. Germline CDR1 is SEHNR and CDR2 is FQNEAQ (reference sequence). Trimming cost V 0 bases and J 1 base; bases outside gene matches: 2. The length of the CDR3 is 15 residues. CDR3 amino acids: CASSLAGQVQETQYF. The CDR3 DNA reads TGTGCCAGCAGCTTAGCCGGACAGGTCCAAGAGACCCAGTACTTC.